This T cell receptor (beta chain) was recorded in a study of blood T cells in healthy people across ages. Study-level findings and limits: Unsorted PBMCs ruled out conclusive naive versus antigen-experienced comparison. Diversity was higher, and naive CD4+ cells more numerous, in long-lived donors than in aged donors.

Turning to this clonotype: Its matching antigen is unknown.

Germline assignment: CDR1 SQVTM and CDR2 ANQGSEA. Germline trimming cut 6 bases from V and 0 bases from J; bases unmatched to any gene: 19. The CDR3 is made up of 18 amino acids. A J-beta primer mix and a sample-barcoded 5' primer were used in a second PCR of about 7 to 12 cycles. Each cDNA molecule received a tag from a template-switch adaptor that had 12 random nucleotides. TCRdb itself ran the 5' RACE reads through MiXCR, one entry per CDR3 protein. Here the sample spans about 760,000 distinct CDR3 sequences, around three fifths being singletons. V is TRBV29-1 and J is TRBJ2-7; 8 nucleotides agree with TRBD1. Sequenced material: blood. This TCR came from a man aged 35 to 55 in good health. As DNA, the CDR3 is TGCAGCGTCGAACCCGGGACAGGCGACAACATGACCTCCTACGAGCAGTACTTC. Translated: CSVEPGTGDNMTSYEQYF.